This T cell receptor (beta chain) was retrieved from a study of cytomegalovirus exposure and HLA in healthy donors. Primers included in the PCR were 60 Vbeta and 13 Jbeta primers. Data came from immunoSEQ multiplex PCR; TCRdb stores just in-frame clones and leaves some out. The table lists some 110,000 clones, with around 2.2% in the top ten. The receptor comes from a man between 40 and 49 years old in good health and CMV-seronegative. Material for sequencing was PBMCs.

The CDR3 DNA reads as TGTGCCAGCCGGACAGGGTTTACCCCCGGCACTGAAGCTTTCTTT. Protein product: CASRTGFTPGTEAFF. The chain combines TRBV19 with TRBJ1-1; the match to TRBD1 covers 8 bases. The CDR3 spans 15 residues. Germline-derived CDR1 and CDR2 are LNHDA and SQIVND (reference sequence). V shed 9 bases and J 4 bases; nucleotides not matched to a gene: 13.